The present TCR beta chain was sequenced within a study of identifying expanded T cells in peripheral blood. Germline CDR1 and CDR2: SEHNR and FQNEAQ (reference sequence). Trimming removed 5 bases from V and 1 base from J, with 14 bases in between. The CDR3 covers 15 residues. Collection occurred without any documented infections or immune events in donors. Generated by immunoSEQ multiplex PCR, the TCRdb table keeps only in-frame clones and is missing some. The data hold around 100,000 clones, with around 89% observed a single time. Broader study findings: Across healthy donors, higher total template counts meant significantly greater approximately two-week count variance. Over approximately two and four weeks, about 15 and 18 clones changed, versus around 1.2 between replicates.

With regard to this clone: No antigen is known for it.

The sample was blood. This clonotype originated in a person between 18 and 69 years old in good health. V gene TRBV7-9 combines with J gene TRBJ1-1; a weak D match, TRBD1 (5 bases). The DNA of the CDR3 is TGTGCCAGCAGCCCCTCGGGGCAGCCGAACACTGAAGCTTTCTTT. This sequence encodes CASSPSGQPNTEAFF.